This T cell receptor (beta chain) was profiled in a study of immune reconstitution after stem cell transplant in scleroderma. TCRdb re-derived calls from the RT-PCR reads in MiXCR, one entry per CDR3 protein. The sample includes around 6,000 distinct CDR3 sequences, 7% to 9% of them seen just once. Trimming cost V 3 bases and J 3 bases, with 3 bases left between them. The CDR3 is 12 amino acids. Germline loops: CDR1 MNHEY, CDR2 SMNVEV (reference sequence). This sequence was found in a male donor with systemic sclerosis. The sample here was taken before or after autologous hematopoietic stem cell transplantation (not recorded which). The chain uses TRBV27 and TRBJ1-3; no clear D. As DNA, the CDR3 is TGTGCCAGCAGTTTCGTTGGAAACACCATATATTTT. Encoded protein: CASSFVGNTIYF.